The sequence of this TCR beta chain was determined in a study of cytomegalovirus exposure and HLA in healthy donors. Whole-study findings and limits: According to a later analysis, most TCR beta chains associated with CMV appeared HLA-restricted. Excluded: some indistinguishable V segments such as TRBV6-2 and TRBV6-3.

To note about this clone: Its antigen is unknown.

J gave up 5 bases and V 5 bases, and 11 bases lay outside the gene matches. Looked up from germline, CDR1 is SGHNT and CDR2 is YYREEE (reference sequence). This CDR3 region has 15 residues. PCR employed 60 Vbeta and 13 Jbeta primers. The method was immunoSEQ multiplex PCR; TCRdb's version includes in-frame clones alone and lacks a portion of them. There are around 150,000 clones in the sample; over 70% occur only once, and less than 3% lies in the top ten. The chain links TRBV5-4 to TRBJ2-3, with 7 nucleotides matching TRBD2. Sequenced sample: PBMCs. The sequence was collected from a male donor in good health and CMV-seronegative. In DNA, the CDR3 is TGTGCCAGCAGAGCGGGACCAGAGGTAGGAGATACGCAGTATTTT. Its translation is CASRAGPEVGDTQYF.